The present entry profiles one T cell receptor beta chain with its context. This entry comes from a study of blood T cell repertoires in COVID-19. Method: immunoSEQ multiplex PCR; TCRdb's copy keeps in-frame clones and lacks some. The table has some 40,000 clones, approximately 86% seen once; the top ten hold more than 15%. There are 14 residues in the CDR3. V was cut by 1 base and J by 2 bases, with 9 bases left in between. Germline V gives CDR1 SEHNR, CDR2 FQNEAQ (reference sequence). The receptor comes from an older man with acute or convalescent COVID-19. The chain uses TRBV7-9 and TRBJ2-7; no clear D gene. Specimen: peripheral blood. CDR3: CASSLGGGTYEQYF. CDR3 nucleotide sequence: TGTGCCAGCAGCTTAGGCGGCGGAACCTACGAGCAGTACTTC.